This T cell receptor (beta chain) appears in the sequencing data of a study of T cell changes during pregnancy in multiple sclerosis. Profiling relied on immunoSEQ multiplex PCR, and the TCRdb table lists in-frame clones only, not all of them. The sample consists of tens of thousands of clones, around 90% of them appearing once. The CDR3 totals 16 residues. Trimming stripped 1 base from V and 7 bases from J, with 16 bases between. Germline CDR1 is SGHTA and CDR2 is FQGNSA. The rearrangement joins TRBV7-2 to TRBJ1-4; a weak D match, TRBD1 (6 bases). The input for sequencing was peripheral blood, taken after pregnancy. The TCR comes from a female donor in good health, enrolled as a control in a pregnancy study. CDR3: CASSLVVGGQGEKLFF. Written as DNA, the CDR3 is TGTGCCAGCAGCTTAGTGGTCGGGGGGCAAGGTGAAAAACTGTTTTTT.